This TCR beta chain appears in the sequencing data of a study of CD8 T cells in ankylosing spondylitis. TCRdb fed the 5' RACE reads into MiXCR, producing one record per CDR3 protein. The sample includes 250,000 to 400,000 distinct CDR3 sequences, 11% seen only once; the top ten take roughly 9.5%. Study outcomes and limitations: Among TCR beta sequences, a motif of under 10 highly homologous variants appeared characteristic of ankylosing spondylitis blood. Disease-linked clones reportedly concentrated significantly in matched ankylosing spondylitis synovial fluid.

This clonotype was seen many times. The antigen remains unidentified. Germline assignment: CDR1 SNHLY and CDR2 FYNNEI. The germline V and J ends were trimmed by 4 bases and 0 bases, with 10 bases remaining between them. The CDR3 has 14 amino acids. This receptor was identified in a female donor with ankylosing spondylitis or in good health (not recorded which). Material: blood, either unsorted or a sorted T cell fraction (not recorded which). The genes are TRBV2 and TRBJ2-7; D call uncertain. The CDR3 protein is CASSVTASSYEQYF. The CDR3 nucleotides are TGTGCCAGCAGTGTGACCGCTAGCTCCTACGAGCAGTACTTC.